This T cell receptor (beta chain) was profiled in a study of blood T cell repertoires in COVID-19. On the study more broadly: There were acute and convalescent COVID-19 samples, and they came from the United States, Italy and Spain. PBMCs, B-cell-depleted T cells, or T cells provided the cDNA or gDNA that made up the material.

The CDR3 is made up of 17 amino acids. CDR1 is SGHVS, CDR2 FNYEAQ, per germline. V shed 5 bases and J 6 bases; nucleotides not matched to a gene: 11. Individuals aged roughly 18 to 100 years were recruited from about two dozen US areas. Two negative PCRs, clearance, or symptom resolution were required of recovered Cohort 3 donors. TCRdb keeps only in-frame clones here, not all; method: immunoSEQ multiplex PCR. The sample shows about 310,000 clones, about 90% of them seen only once. The chain combines TRBV7-6 with TRBJ2-1; 12 bases match TRBD2. The sequenced sample was PBMCs or T cells enriched from blood (not recorded which). This receptor was identified in a woman aged 25 to 39 who had recovered from COVID-19. Written as DNA, the CDR3 is TGTGCCAGCAGCCAGACGACTAGCGGGAGATTCATCAATGAGCAGTTCTTC. It encodes CASSQTTSGRFINEQFF.